Included here is one TCR beta chain sequence, with context. The antigen remains undetermined. This sample was included in a study of cytomegalovirus exposure and HLA in healthy donors. Trimming pared 5 bases from V and 7 bases from J, leaving 12 bases between. The CDR3 length is 13 residues. The germline V gene encodes CDR1 SGHNT and CDR2 YYREEE (reference sequence). The study ran its PCR with 60 Vbeta and 13 Jbeta primers. Authors' methods: In a later analysis, of roughly 73 million unique beta chains, some 10 million appeared in at least two donors. Clones were read by immunoSEQ multiplex PCR, and TCRdb kept only the in-frame ones, dropping some. The V and J calls and the clone size are those of that table, but D and trimming were determined from the DNA. This sample's table has about 160,000 clones. Broader study findings: A later analysis linked a missense variant in DCLRE1C to the trimming of TCR beta V and J genes.

This TCR was recovered from a woman aged 60-75 years in good health and CMV-seronegative. Sample: PBMCs. V is TRBV5-4 and J is TRBJ2-2; weak D call: TRBD2 (5 bases). The chain's CDR3 is CASSSRGHGELFF. The CDR3 nucleotides read TGTGCCAGCAGTTCTCGAGGGCACGGGGAGCTGTTTTTT. Supplemented by reference TRBV5-4 and TRBJ2-2, the full variable domain reads ETGVTQSPTHLIKTRGQQVTLRCSSQSGHNTVSWYQQALGQGPQFIFQYYREEENGRGNFPPRFSGLQFPNYSSELNVNALELDDSALYLCASSSRGHGELFFGEGSRLTVL.